This TCR beta chain emerged from a study of blood T cells in healthy people across ages. This clonotype was detected a few times. The antigen is not known. J lost 2 bases, V lost 7 bases, and 9 bases had no gene match. The CDR3 runs 15 residues. The germline V gene has CDR1 SNHLY and CDR2 FYNNEI. Study-level points and caveats: The long-lived group displayed more naive CD4+ cells, plus higher diversity, than the aged donors did. Estimates of diversity drawn from one million T cells were considered underestimates. There was no known CMV status for donors, so expanded clonotype changes were possibly confounded.

For the second PCR, which ran for about 7 to 12 cycles, a sample-barcoded 5' primer and a J-beta primer mix were used. One entry per CDR3 protein results from TCRdb running MiXCR on the 5' RACE reads. Altogether some 1,500,000 distinct CDR3 sequences are present, 35% to 45% being singletons, with the ten largest covering about 3.8%. The source of this sequence is a woman under 30 in good health. Sequenced sample: blood. The V gene is TRBV2, the J gene TRBJ1-2; 8 positions match TRBD1. The CDR3 DNA reads as TGTGCCAGCAAGGACAGGGTATTGGCCAACTATGGCTACACCTTC. This translates into CASKDRVLANYGYTF.